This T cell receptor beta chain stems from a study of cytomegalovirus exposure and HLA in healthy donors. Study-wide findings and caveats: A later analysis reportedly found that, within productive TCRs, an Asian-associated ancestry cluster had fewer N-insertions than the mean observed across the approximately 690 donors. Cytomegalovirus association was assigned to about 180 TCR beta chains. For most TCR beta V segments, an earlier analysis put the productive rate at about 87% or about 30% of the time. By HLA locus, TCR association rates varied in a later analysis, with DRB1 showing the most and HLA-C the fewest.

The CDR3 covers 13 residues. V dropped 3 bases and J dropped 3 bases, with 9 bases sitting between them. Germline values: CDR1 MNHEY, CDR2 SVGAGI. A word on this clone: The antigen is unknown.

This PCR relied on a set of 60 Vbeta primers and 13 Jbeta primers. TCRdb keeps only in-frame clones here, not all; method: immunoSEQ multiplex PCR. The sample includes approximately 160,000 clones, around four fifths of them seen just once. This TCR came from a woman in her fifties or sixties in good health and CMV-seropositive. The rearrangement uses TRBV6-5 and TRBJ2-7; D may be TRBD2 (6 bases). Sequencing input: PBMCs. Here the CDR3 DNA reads TGTGCCAGCAGTTATGGAGGGGTCTACGAGCAGTACTTC. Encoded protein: CASSYGGVYEQYF.